A single sample gave rise to the 8 T cell receptor beta chains below, sequenced in a study of response to subunit inactivated influenza vaccine. Using its own MiXCR run on the RT-PCR reads, TCRdb lists one record per CDR3 protein. The sample has about 160,000 distinct CDR3 sequences; 9.5% to 13% are singletons. The starting material was non-naive T cells sorted from PBMCs, obtained 40 to 50 days after vaccination. These receptors originate from a man aged 50 to 59 who received an inactivated influenza vaccine.

This clonotype was seen a few times. The V call is TRBV18, the J call TRBJ2-3; D may be TRBD2 (6 bases). The V and J ends lost 2 bases and 6 bases respectively, with 6 bases between them. This CDR3 is 12 amino acids long. CDR1 is KGHSH, CDR2 LQKENI, per germline. The CDR3 nucleotides read TGTGCCAGCTCACCAGCGGGGGATACGCAGTATTTT. As protein: CASSPAGDTQYF. The whole variable domain, filled in from reference TRBV18 and TRBJ2-3, reads NAGVMQNPRHLVRRRGQEARLRCSPMKGHSHVYWYRQLPEEGLKFMVYLQKENIIDESGMPKERFSAEFPKEGPSILRIQQVVRGDSAAYFCASSPAGDTQYFGPGTRLTVL.

CDR3 bases: TGCAGTGCTAGAGATTCTAGTCTAGCCGCAAGCAAGCAGTACTTC. Protein: CSARDSSLAASKQYF. V usage is TRBV20-1 and J usage is TRBJ2-7, with D tentatively TRBD2 (5 bases). This CDR3 has 15 residues. The ends were cut back, 0 bases at V and 8 bases at J, with 20 bases in the middle. Per the germline V gene, CDR1 is DFQATT and CDR2 is SNEGSKA (reference sequence).

The chain combines TRBV20-1 with TRBJ2-1; D might be TRBD2 (7 bases). Germline-derived CDR1 and CDR2 are DFQATT and SNEGSKA (reference sequence). This CDR3 contains 15 residues. V was pared by 6 bases and J by 7 bases, with 22 bases between. CDR3 residues: CSAPRGGASRNEQFF. The CDR3 nucleotides read TGCAGTGCACCGAGGGGGGGGGCCTCTAGGAATGAGCAGTTCTTC.

This clonotype was counted many times. This rearrangement joins TRBV12-3 or TRBV12-4 to TRBJ2-7; D is possibly TRBD1 (6 bases). The CDR3 runs 18 residues. V lost 3 bases to trimming and J lost 4 bases, with 25 bases between them. The CDR3 nucleotides read TGTGCCAGCAGTTTCGCCGGTAGCTCCAGGGGCCGAAAATACGAGCAGTACTTC. Translated: CASSFAGSSRGRKYEQYF.

The V and J genes are TRBV6-1 and TRBJ1-5, with 7 bases aligning to TRBD1. V lost 7 bases to trimming and J lost 2 bases; unmatched junction nucleotides: 5. From germline, CDR1 is MNHNS and CDR2 SASEGT. The CDR3 sequence is 14 residues long. For the CDR3, the DNA is TGTGCCAGCAAGACAACAGGGGGCAATCAGCCCCAGCATTTT. Translation: CASKTTGGNQPQHF.

This clonotype occurred many times. The chain uses TRBV5-1 and TRBJ2-5, with 11 bases identical to TRBD1. Germline V CDR1 and CDR2: SGHRS, YFSETQ. The CDR3 is made up of 16 amino acids. Unmatched junction bases numbered 11, after V lost 6 bases and J lost 4 bases. The DNA for the CDR3 is TGCGCCAGCATCCAAGGTCCCGGGACAGGGGGAGAGACCCAGTACTTC. The encoded protein is CASIQGPGTGGETQYF.

The CDR3 DNA reads as TGTGCCAGCAGCTTCGGGGGAGCCCATGAGCAGTTCTTC. Translating gives CASSFGGAHEQFF. The V gene is TRBV7-3, the J gene TRBJ2-1; the D gene is possibly TRBD2 (6 bases). CDR1 is SGHTA, CDR2 FQGTGA, per germline. CDR3 size: 13 residues. Trimming took off 3 bases at V and 8 bases at J, with 11 bases between the two ends.

This clonotype has more than one count but fewer than ten. This rearrangement joins TRBV15 to TRBJ2-1, with D perhaps TRBD2 (7 bases). This CDR3 is 15 amino acids long. Trimming stripped 0 bases from V and 8 bases from J, with 14 bases between. The V gene's germline CDR1 is LNHNV and CDR2 YYDKDF (reference sequence). The CDR3 region is CATSREGGRFDEQFF. CDR3 nucleotides: TGTGCCACCAGCAGAGAGGGGGGGCGGTTTGATGAGCAGTTCTTC. Together with reference TRBV15 and TRBJ2-1, the CDR3 gives the full variable domain: DAMVIQNPRYQVTQFGKPVTLSCSQTLNHNVMYWYQQKSSQAPKLLFHYYDKDFNNEADTPDNFQSRRPNTSFCFLDIRSPGLGDTAMYLCATSREGGRFDEQFFGPGTRLTVL.